This entry concerns a single T cell receptor (beta chain). The antigen remains unidentified. The data belong to a study of T-cell memory formation after mild COVID-19. Via MiXCR, TCRdb re-called the 5' RACE reads, giving one row per CDR3 protein. The sample comprises around 300,000 distinct CDR3 sequences, 12% to 15% of which are singletons, and over 20% rests with the top ten. Study outcomes and limitations: Clones contracting day 15 to 85 were balanced CD4/CD8; later expanders leaned CD4+. Within pre-infection memory, some responding clones were found, suggesting cross-reactive memory joined.

Specimen: PBMCs or a T cell subset sorted from them (not recorded which). This receptor was obtained from a man younger than 30 who had mild COVID-19 (a few samples of this study predate the infection). Cell type and time point are not known.

The DNA for the CDR3 is TGTGCCAGCAGTCCTAGCGGGGTACACACAGATACGCAGTATTTT. It yields the protein CASSPSGVHTDTQYF. The chain links TRBV6-2 or TRBV6-3 to TRBJ2-3, with 9 bases lining up with TRBD2. The CDR3 loop spans 15 amino acids. Germline CDR1 and CDR2: MNHEY and SVGEGT. The V gene end was trimmed by 5 bases and the J gene end by 2 bases; junction bases not matched to a gene: 5.